The 18 T cell receptor beta chains listed next were all sequenced from one sample in a study of T cells in narcolepsy. TCRdb's copy holds only in-frame clones and misses some; the assay was immunoSEQ multiplex PCR. The data contain 25,000 or so clones, about 84% of them singletons. Sequences were obtained from CD45RA- memory CD4+ T cells from PBMCs. Receptor source: a human donor with narcolepsy.

The rearrangement joins TRBV5-3 to TRBJ1-6, with D maybe TRBD1 (5 bases). TRBV5-3 is an open reading frame whose function is uncertain. Trimming pared 0 bases from V and 7 bases from J, leaving 17 bases between. This CDR3 spans 17 amino acids. The CDR3 loop is CARSLALGGVGNSPLHF. In nucleotides, the CDR3 is TGTGCCAGAAGCTTGGCTCTGGGGGGAGTTGGAAATTCACCCCTCCACTTT.

The chain carries TRBV19 and TRBJ2-2, with 9 bases lining up with TRBD1. Germline V gene sequence: CDR1 LNHDA, CDR2 SQIVND (reference sequence). After removal of 4 bases from V and 3 bases from J, the junction contained 6 bases not matched to a gene. CDR3 size: 16 residues. DNA for the CDR3: TGTGCCAGTAGTAAGCTCCGGACAGGGGACACCGGGGAGCTGTTTTTT. It is translated as CASSKLRTGDTGELFF. Full variable domain (missing parts from reference TRBV19 and TRBJ2-2): DGGITQSPKYLFRKEGQNVTLSCEQNLNHDAMYWYRQDPGQGLRLIYYSQIVNDFQKGDIAEGYSVSREKKESFPLTVTSAQKNPTAFYLCASSKLRTGDTGELFFGEGSRLTVL.

The chain carries TRBV27 and TRBJ1-2, with D tentatively TRBD1 (6 bases). Trimming shortened V by 3 bases and J by 4 bases, and 9 bases separated the two germline ends. This CDR3 has 13 amino acids. From germline, CDR1 is MNHEY and CDR2 SMNVEV (reference sequence). The CDR3 coding sequence is TGTGCCAGCAGTTTTAGGGACACCTATGGCTACACCTTC. Protein: CASSFRDTYGYTF.

This chain joins TRBV4-2 and TRBJ1-3; D not certain. V lost 0 bases, J lost 0 bases, and 9 bases lay in between. CDR1 is LGHNA and CDR2 is YNFKEQ in the germline V gene. The CDR3 contains 16 residues. CDR3 in amino acids: CASSQEPGSSGNTIYF. CDR3 sequence (DNA): TGTGCCAGCAGCCAAGAACCGGGGTCCTCTGGAAACACCATATATTTT.

V and J are TRBV6-5 and TRBJ2-7; TRBD1 or TRBD2 may be the D gene (5 bases each). Trimming pared 5 bases from V and 7 bases from J, leaving 18 bases between. The CDR3 is 14 residues long. Germline CDR1 is MNHEY and CDR2 is SVGAGI. CDR3 residues: CASSLALGVGEQYF. DNA of the CDR3: TGTGCCAGCAGTCTTGCACTGGGGGTAGGGGAGCAGTACTTC.

The rearrangement uses TRBV6-5 and TRBJ1-1; possibly TRBD1 for D (5 bases). The ends were cut back, 8 bases at V and 6 bases at J, with 13 bases in the middle. CDR1 is MNHEY, CDR2 SVGAGI, per germline. The CDR3 length is 12 residues. CDR3 sequence (DNA): TGTGCCAGCTGGGGCGAGGGGTCTGAAGCTTTCTTT. Translation gives CASWGEGSEAFF.

The rearrangement links TRBV9 to TRBJ1-3; D is ambiguous. The CDR3 covers 16 residues. The V and J ends lost 0 bases and 0 bases respectively, with 10 bases between them. Germline V gene data show CDR1 as SGDLS and CDR2 as YYNGEE. The CDR3 spells CASSVAGSGSGNTIYF. The CDR3 nucleotides are TGTGCCAGCAGCGTAGCCGGGTCGGGCTCTGGAAACACCATATATTTT.

The chain couples TRBV12-5 to TRBJ2-1, with D possibly matching TRBD2 (5 bases). Germline V gene data show CDR1 as LGHNT and CDR2 as FRNRAP. This CDR3 is 14 amino acids long. V was cut by 5 bases and J by 8 bases, with 16 bases left in between. The CDR3 DNA reads TGTGCTAGTGGTAAGGGTTACGAGAGGGATGAGCAGTTCTTC. Encoded protein: CASGKGYERDEQFF.

The DNA of the CDR3 is TGTGCCAGCAGCTTGTACGGGGGGCTGAATCAGCCCCAGCATTTT. Its protein is CASSLYGGLNQPQHF. The J gene is TRBJ1-5, the V gene TRBV5-5, with D possibly matching TRBD1 (6 bases). V shed 1 base and J shed 4 bases, with 12 bases lying between them. The CDR3 is 15 amino acids. Germline V CDR1 and CDR2: SGHKS, YYEKEE (reference sequence).

The rearrangement links TRBV6-4 to TRBJ2-3, with TRBD2 identical over 7 bases. The CDR3 sequence is 15 residues long. The germline V gene encodes CDR1 MRHNA and CDR2 SNTAGT. Trimming at V came to 2 bases and at J to 2 bases, leaving 4 bases not matched to a gene. CDR3 coding DNA: TGTGCCAGCAGTGACGAAGCGGGGACCACAGATACGCAGTATTTT. It codes for CASSDEAGTTDTQYF.

This clone was seen a handful of times. A read error may account for a junction end that differs from germline. The V and J genes are TRBV4-2 and TRBJ2-1; 10 bases agree with TRBD2. The CDR3 consists of 15 residues. CDR1 and CDR2 (germline): LGHNA, YNFKEQ. The CDR3 is CASNQAGGSYNEQFF. CDR3 coding DNA: TGTGCCAGCAACCAAGCGGGGGGGTCGTATAATGAGCAGTTCTTC.

The chain is built from TRBV18 and TRBJ2-7; TRBD1 is a possible D gene (6 bases). Trimming stripped 4 bases from V and 0 bases from J, with 13 bases between. Germline V gene data show CDR1 as KGHSH and CDR2 as LQKENI. The CDR3 consists of 15 residues. The DNA of the CDR3 is TGTGCCAGCTCACTTGGAAGGGGACACTCCTACGAGCAGTACTTC. Amino acid sequence: CASSLGRGHSYEQYF.

V gene TRBV11-3 combines with J gene TRBJ2-5; D call uncertain. The germline V and J ends were trimmed by 1 base and 3 bases, with 6 bases remaining between them. Per germline, CDR1 SGHNT and CDR2 YENEEA. CDR3 length equals 13 residues. The CDR3 sequence is CASSLGPKETQYF. CDR3 nucleotide sequence: TGTGCCAGCAGCTTAGGTCCAAAAGAGACCCAGTACTTC.

This sequence joins TRBV10-3 and TRBJ2-1, with a weak D call TRBD1 (6 bases). The V end lost 2 bases, the J end lost 5 bases, and 10 bases lay between the germline ends. There are 14 residues in the CDR3. Per the germline V gene, CDR1 is ENHRY and CDR2 is SYGVKD. The DNA of the CDR3 is TGTGCCATCAGTGAGAACAGGGATAACAATGAGCAGTTCTTC. Its translation is CAISENRDNNEQFF.

The V gene is TRBV5-1, the J gene TRBJ2-3; no clear D. Germline CDR1 and CDR2: SGHRS and YFSETQ. The V gene lost 4 bases and the J gene lost 2 bases, with 5 bases spanning the gap. This CDR3 spans 12 amino acids. CDR3 region: CASSLLTDTQYF. CDR3 nucleotide sequence: TGCGCCAGCAGCCTGCTCACAGATACGCAGTATTTT.

The rearrangement uses TRBV29-1 and TRBJ1-1, with 8 positions matching TRBD1. With 4 bases clipped from V and 6 bases from J, the junction kept 19 bases outside the gene matches. The V gene's germline CDR1 is SQVTM and CDR2 ANQGSEA. This CDR3 spans 17 amino acids. Here the CDR3 DNA reads TGCAGCGTTGGGGGTTTGACAGGGGCCTCCGTATCGGCTGAAGCTTTCTTT. Translating it yields CSVGGLTGASVSAEAFF.

There are a few counts of this clone. The V call is TRBV5-8, the J call TRBJ2-6; possibly TRBD1 for D (5 bases). V lost 5 bases and J 0 bases, leaving 12 bases between the germline ends. The CDR3 spans 16 residues. Germline V gives CDR1 SGHTS, CDR2 YDEGEE. CDR3 in DNA: TGTGCCAGCAGTCGAGACAGCAACTCTGGGGCCAACGTCCTGACTTTC. This codes for CASSRDSNSGANVLTF. Full variable domain (outside the CDR3, taken from reference TRBV5-8 and TRBJ2-6): EAGVTQSPTHLIKTRGQQATLRCSPISGHTSVYWYQQALGLGLQFLLWYDEGEERNRGNFPPRFSGRQFPNYSSELNVNALELEDSALYLCASSRDSNSGANVLTFGAGSRLTVL.

The chain links TRBV4-1 to TRBJ1-2; maybe TRBD1 (6 bases). CDR1 is MGHRA, CDR2 YSYEKL, per germline. The CDR3 loop spans 15 amino acids. V lost 0 bases and J 3 bases, leaving 11 bases between the germline ends. CDR3 in DNA: TGCGCCAGCAGCCAAGAACCAGGGGCTGACTATGGCTACACCTTC. It codes for CASSQEPGADYGYTF.